The 18 T cell receptor beta chains below were found in one sample sequenced in a study of blood T cell repertoires in COVID-19. Libraries were prepared by immunoSEQ multiplex PCR; TCRdb keeps only in-frame clonotypes and omits some of them. The data hold tens of thousands of clones, with over 80% observed a single time. The sample taken for sequencing was peripheral blood. These receptors all come from a woman of 80 years or more with active or convalescent COVID-19.

This clone was recorded at least ten times. V is TRBV6-1 and J is TRBJ2-1, with 10 bases that match TRBD2. This CDR3 is 15 amino acids long. Per the germline V gene, CDR1 is MNHNS and CDR2 is SASEGT. The J segment lost 10 bases and the V segment lost 2 bases, leaving 8 bases of the junction unmatched. Written as DNA, the CDR3 is TGTGCCAGCAGTGAACTAGCGGGAGATTTCCGCGAGCAGTTCTTC. It translates to CASSELAGDFREQFF.

This clone has only a few counts. This chain joins TRBV19 and TRBJ1-6, with TRBD1 matching over 8 bases. Trimming cost V 5 bases and J 4 bases; bases outside gene matches: 13. Germline CDR1 is LNHDA and CDR2 is SQIVND (reference sequence). This CDR3 contains 18 residues. The DNA of the CDR3 is TGTGCCAGTAGTGCCTTTGGGACAGGAAACGCATATAATTCACCCCTCCACTTT. Its protein product is CASSAFGTGNAYNSPLHF.

The CDR3 nucleotides are TGTGCCAGCAGTTCCCGACAAAGTAGCACCGGGGAGCTGTTTTTT. Its translation is CASSSRQSSTGELFF. The V and J genes are TRBV7-2 and TRBJ2-2, with D hard to call. Germline assignment: CDR1 SGHTA and CDR2 FQGNSA. CDR3 length: 15 residues. The V and J ends lost 6 bases and 4 bases respectively, with 15 bases between them.

J is TRBJ1-2 and V is TRBV19; no reliable D call. The CDR3 consists of 13 residues. Trimming stripped 5 bases from V and 6 bases from J, with 13 bases between. Per the germline V gene, CDR1 is LNHDA and CDR2 is SQIVND (reference sequence). The CDR3 region is CASSPLARNGYTF. The CDR3 nucleotides read TGTGCCAGTAGTCCCCTAGCTAGGAATGGCTACACCTTC.

J is TRBJ1-6 and V is TRBV14, with 12 bases fitting TRBD1. The CDR3 has 15 residues. In germline, CDR1 is SGHDN, CDR2 FVKESK. J gave up 10 bases and V 7 bases, and 8 bases lay outside the gene matches. CDR3 sequence reads: CASNLGQGAVSPLHF. CDR3 sequence (DNA): TGTGCCAGCAATTTGGGACAGGGGGCGGTCTCACCCCTCCACTTT.

In this sample, this clone turned up once. This sequence joins TRBV5-1 and TRBJ2-5; D call uncertain. CDR3 size: 12 residues. Trimming cost V 3 bases and J 5 bases, with 8 bases left between them. Germline CDR1 is SGHRS and CDR2 is YFSETQ. The CDR3 DNA reads TGCGCCAGCAGCTCCCTTCGGGAGACCCAGTACTTC. This codes for CASSSLRETQYF.

The chain links TRBV28 to TRBJ1-5, with 7 nucleotides matching TRBD1. Germline loops: CDR1 MDHEN, CDR2 SYDVKM. The J segment lost 4 bases and the V segment lost 4 bases, leaving 7 bases of the junction unmatched. The CDR3 consists of 15 residues. CDR3 bases: TGTGCCAGCAGTTCCGGGACAGTCAGGAATCAGCCCCAGCATTTT. It yields the protein CASSSGTVRNQPQHF.

The J gene is TRBJ1-4, the V gene TRBV28; D gene ambiguous. Germline loops: CDR1 MDHEN, CDR2 SYDVKM. V dropped 8 bases and J dropped 0 bases, with 16 bases sitting between them. The CDR3 loop spans 16 amino acids. Here the CDR3 reads CASGGLSGATNEKLFF. The CDR3 DNA reads as TGTGCCAGCGGCGGACTGAGTGGGGCAACTAATGAAAAACTGTTTTTT. Based on the CDR3 plus reference TRBV28 and TRBJ1-4, the full variable domain is DVKVTQSSRYLVKRTGEKVFLECVQDMDHENMFWYRQDPGLGLRLIYFSYDVKMKEKGDIPEGYSVSREKKERFSLILESASTNQTSMYLCASGGLSGATNEKLFFGSGTQLSVL.

This clone was seen more than once but under ten times. The chain recombines TRBV19 with TRBJ2-7, with TRBD1 matching 9 bases. Trimming took 6 bases from V and 6 from J; bases not matched to a gene: 9. This CDR3 spans 14 amino acids. In germline, CDR1 is LNHDA, CDR2 SQIVND (reference sequence). The CDR3 bases are TGTGCCAGTAGGCCGGGACAGGGACTTGGCGAGCAGTACTTC. As protein: CASRPGQGLGEQYF.

The chain combines TRBV5-1 with TRBJ1-1; D not certain. The CDR3 contains 13 residues. The V end was cut by 4 bases, the J end by 11 bases, with 18 bases between. Germline lookup yields CDR1 SGHRS and CDR2 YFSETQ. For the CDR3, the DNA is TGCGCCAGCAGCCCGACCTTTGAGGAGGAGGCTTTCTTT. Translation: CASSPTFEEEAFF.

This clone was seen once. The genes are TRBV7-3 and TRBJ2-2, with 8 positions matching TRBD2. V shed 1 base and J 1 base; nucleotides not matched to a gene: 8. Per germline, CDR1 SGHTA and CDR2 FQGTGA. CDR3 size: 18 residues. This CDR3 reads CASSLNPSGGLNTGELFF. The CDR3 DNA sequence: TGTGCCAGCAGCTTAAACCCCTCGGGGGGGCTGAACACCGGGGAGCTGTTTTTT.

V usage is TRBV7-2 and J usage is TRBJ2-5; TRBD2 might be the D (6 bases). The CDR3 is 15 residues long. With 5 bases removed from V and 9 bases from J, the gap between germline ends came to 22 bases. Per germline, CDR1 SGHTA and CDR2 FQGNSA. The CDR3 DNA follows: TGTGCCAGCAGCCAACAGTTGGAGGGCCAACTTTCCCAGTACTTC. This translates into CASSQQLEGQLSQYF.

This clone was observed a few times. The rearrangement uses TRBV27 and TRBJ2-1; 7 positions match TRBD2. This CDR3 is built from 15 residues. The junction had 11 bases not matched to a gene; V was cut back by 3 bases and J by 9 bases. Germline values: CDR1 MNHEY, CDR2 SMNVEV (reference sequence). DNA of the CDR3: TGTGCCAGCAGTTTCAATGGGCGGGAGAGCGTTGAGCAGTTCTTC. It codes for CASSFNGRESVEQFF.

V and J are TRBV7-3 and TRBJ2-3; maybe TRBD2 (5 bases). Trimming pared 5 bases from V and 5 bases from J, leaving 14 bases between. The V gene's germline CDR1 is SGHTA and CDR2 FQGTGA. The CDR3 covers 14 residues. The CDR3 reads CASSPRFGGDTQYF. DNA of the CDR3: TGTGCCAGCAGCCCCCGATTTGGAGGAGATACGCAGTATTTT. Based on the CDR3 plus reference TRBV7-3 and TRBJ2-3, the full variable domain is GAGVSQTPSNKVTEKGKYVELRCDPISGHTALYWYRQSLGQGPEFLIYFQGTGAADDSGLPNDRFFAVRPEGSVSTLKIQRTERGDSAVYLCASSPRFGGDTQYFGPGTRLTVL.

This clone was observed a few times. The V call is TRBV19, the J call TRBJ1-5, with 10 nucleotides matching TRBD1. Germline V gene sequence: CDR1 LNHDA, CDR2 SQIVND (reference sequence). Trimming removed 8 bases from V and 7 bases from J; junction bases left unmatched: 5. This CDR3 comprises 13 residues. CDR3 protein: CASEDRGGQPQHF. The CDR3 DNA is TGTGCCAGTGAGGACAGGGGGGGACAGCCCCAGCATTTT.

CDR3 region: CASSVSSGAFYNEQFF. In DNA, the CDR3 is TGTGCCAGCAGTGTATCTAGCGGGGCCTTCTACAATGAGCAGTTCTTC. This chain joins TRBV25-1 and TRBJ2-1; 9 bases align to TRBD2. The CDR3 spans 16 residues. The germline CDR1 and CDR2 sequences are MGHDK and SYGVNS. After removal of 4 bases from V and 3 bases from J, the junction contained 7 bases not matched to a gene.

The chain's CDR3 is CASTQGSNTGELFF. The CDR3, as DNA: TGTGCCAGTACACAGGGCTCGAACACCGGGGAGCTGTTTTTT. The rearrangement uses TRBV14 and TRBJ2-2; perhaps TRBD1 as D (6 bases). Germline V gives CDR1 SGHDN, CDR2 FVKESK. The CDR3 covers 14 residues. Trimming removed 9 bases at V and 0 bases at J, with 11 bases between.

This clone was counted between two and nine times. The rearrangement links TRBV7-2 to TRBJ1-5, with D perhaps TRBD1 (5 bases). The CDR3 has 16 amino acids. V was trimmed by 5 bases and J by 7 bases, leaving 21 bases between them. From germline, CDR1 is SGHTA and CDR2 FQGNSA. The CDR3 loop is CASSTLPTFRGQPQHF. The CDR3 nucleotides read TGTGCCAGCAGCACGCTCCCCACCTTCCGGGGGCAGCCCCAGCATTTT. The full variable domain, completed using reference TRBV7-2 and TRBJ1-5, is GAGVSQSPSNKVTEKGKDVELRCDPISGHTALYWYRQSLGQGLEFLIYFQGNSAPDKSGLPSDRFSAERTGGSVSTLTIQRTQQEDSAVYLCASSTLPTFRGQPQHFGDGTRLSIL.